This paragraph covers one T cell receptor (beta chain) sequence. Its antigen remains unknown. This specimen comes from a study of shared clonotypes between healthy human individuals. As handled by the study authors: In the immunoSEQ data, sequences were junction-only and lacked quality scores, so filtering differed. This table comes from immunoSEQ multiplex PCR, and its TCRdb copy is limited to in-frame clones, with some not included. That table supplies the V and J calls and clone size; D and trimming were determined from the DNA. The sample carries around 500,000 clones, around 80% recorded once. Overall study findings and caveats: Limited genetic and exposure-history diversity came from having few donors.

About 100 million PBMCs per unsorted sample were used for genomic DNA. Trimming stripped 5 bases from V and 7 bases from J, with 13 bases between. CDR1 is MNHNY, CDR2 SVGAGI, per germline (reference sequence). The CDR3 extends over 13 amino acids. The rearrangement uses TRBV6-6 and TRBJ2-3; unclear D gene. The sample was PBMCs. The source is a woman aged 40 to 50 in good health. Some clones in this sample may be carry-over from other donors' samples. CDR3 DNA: TGTGCCAGCAGTGGTATGCGACTTAATACGCAGTATTTT. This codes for CASSGMRLNTQYF.